The next 27 T cell receptor beta chains were all read from a single sample in a study of T cell responses to AZD1222 COVID-19 vaccine. Clones were read by immunoSEQ multiplex PCR, and TCRdb kept only the in-frame ones, dropping some. The repertoire has 100,000 to 150,000 clones, approximately 91% of them found once; the top ten carry 0.9% to 1.2%. This specimen consisted of peripheral blood, obtained 28 days after the second AZD1222 dose. Every receptor here comes from an adult who received the AZD1222 COVID-19 vaccine.

This clone showed up just a few times. The chain uses TRBV3-1 (or the pseudogene TRBV3-2) and TRBJ2-1; 8 nucleotides line up with TRBD2. The trim removed 4 bases at V and 9 bases at J, leaving 11 bases unmatched. The CDR3 is 15 residues long. Germline V CDR1 and CDR2: LGHDT, YNNKEL (reference sequence). CDR3 DNA sequence: TGTGCCAGCAGCCTACTCCCGGGACTAGAAAGTGAGCAGTTCTTC. It yields the protein CASSLLPGLESEQFF.

The gene calls are TRBV24-1 and TRBJ2-2; D may correspond to TRBD1 or TRBD2 (5 bases each). Germline assignment: CDR1 KGHDR and CDR2 SFDVKD. Trimming removed 3 bases from V and 6 bases from J, with 7 bases in between. The CDR3 totals 13 residues. CDR3 loop: CATSDPGPGELFF. In nucleotides, the CDR3 is TGTGCCACCAGTGATCCGGGGCCCGGGGAGCTGTTTTTT.

V gene TRBV19 combines with J gene TRBJ2-7; 7 nucleotides match TRBD2. Trimming took 1 base from V and 2 from J; bases not matched to a gene: 8. The CDR3 is 16 amino acids. From germline, CDR1 is LNHDA and CDR2 SQIVND (reference sequence). As DNA, the CDR3 is TGTGCCAGTAGTATAGTTTTTGGGAGGGGAACCTACGAGCAGTACTTC. Translated, it gives CASSIVFGRGTYEQYF.

The chain joins TRBV30 to TRBJ2-7; D tentatively reads TRBD1 or TRBD2 (5 bases each). Germline CDR1 reads GTSNPN; CDR2 reads SVGIG (reference sequence). V was cut by 6 bases and J by 3 bases, with 9 bases left in between. This CDR3 has 11 residues. CDR3 amino acids: CACMGVYEQYF. The CDR3 DNA follows: TGTGCCTGCATGGGGGTCTACGAGCAGTACTTC.

The J gene is TRBJ2-3, the V gene TRBV6-4; D uncertain. The CDR3 is 14 amino acids. Germline CDR1 MRHNA, CDR2 SNTAGT. The germline V and J ends were trimmed by 2 bases and 2 bases, with 8 bases remaining between them. Here the CDR3 reads CASSDNLYTDTQYF. The CDR3 region has the DNA TGTGCCAGCAGTGACAATCTATACACAGATACGCAGTATTTT.

The rearrangement uses TRBV24-1 and TRBJ1-5; 7 positions match TRBD1. CDR3 length: 16 amino acids. Trimming at V came to 1 base and at J to 0 bases, leaving 2 bases not matched to a gene. From germline, CDR1 is KGHDR and CDR2 SFDVKD. CDR3 sequence reads: CATSDFGTDSNQPQHF. In nucleotides, the CDR3 is TGTGCCACCAGTGATTTCGGGACAGATAGCAATCAGCCCCAGCATTTT.

This sequence joins TRBV6-1 and TRBJ1-6; D is ambiguous. The V end lost 2 bases, the J end lost 9 bases, and 11 bases lay between the germline ends. The CDR3 totals 14 residues. The germline gives CDR1 MNHNS, CDR2 SASEGT. CDR3 loop: CASSEWHGLSPLHF. The CDR3 DNA is TGTGCCAGCAGTGAATGGCATGGTCTTTCACCCCTCCACTTT.

This clone has more than one count but fewer than ten. V usage is TRBV18 and J usage is TRBJ1-2; 9 bases are shared with TRBD1. CDR1 and CDR2 (germline): KGHSH, LQKENI. The CDR3 sequence is 16 residues long. V was clipped by 6 bases and J by 2 bases; unmatched bases: 10. CDR3 bases: TGTGCCAGCTCCGTTACAGGGGGCGATAGCAACTATGGCTACACCTTC. It yields the protein CASSVTGGDSNYGYTF. Full variable domain (outside the CDR3, taken from reference TRBV18 and TRBJ1-2): NAGVMQNPRHLVRRRGQEARLRCSPMKGHSHVYWYRQLPEEGLKFMVYLQKENIIDESGMPKERFSAEFPKEGPSILRIQQVVRGDSAAYFCASSVTGGDSNYGYTFGSGTRLTVV.

The chain links TRBV18 to TRBJ1-2, with D possibly being TRBD1 (6 bases). Germline V gene data show CDR1 as KGHSH and CDR2 as LQKENI. This CDR3 region has 14 residues. The V end was cut by 2 bases, the J end by 4 bases, with 11 bases between. The DNA for the CDR3 is TGTGCCAGCTCACCAGGGACACCCGGCTATGGCTACACCTTC. It codes for CASSPGTPGYGYTF.

The genes are TRBV5-1 and TRBJ2-5; 8 bases match TRBD1. The CDR3 totals 15 residues. CDR1 and CDR2 (germline): SGHRS, YFSETQ. J lost 5 bases, V lost 3 bases, and 9 bases had no gene match. The CDR3 DNA is TGCGCCAGCAGCTCCGTTCGTACAGGGGGGGAGACCCAGTACTTC. It translates to CASSSVRTGGETQYF.

A word on this clone: Distinct nucleotide sequences in the sample also encode this CDR3. The rearrangement uses TRBV4-2 and TRBJ1-5; no reliable D call. The germline V gene has CDR1 LGHNA and CDR2 YNFKEQ. V lost 0 bases to trimming and J lost 2 bases, with 8 bases between them. The CDR3 contains 15 residues. CDR3 in amino acids: CASSQDRQGNQPQHF. CDR3 bases: TGTGCCAGCAGCCAAGACCGCCAGGGCAATCAGCCCCAGCATTTT.

The gene calls are TRBV2 and TRBJ2-3; 8 positions match TRBD2. The V segment lost 4 bases and the J segment 2 bases; nucleotides outside the gene matches: 5. This CDR3 is built from 15 residues. CDR1 SNHLY and CDR2 FYNNEI come from the germline V gene. CDR3 bases: TGTGCCAGCAGTGCCCAACTAGCGGTCACAGATACGCAGTATTTT. It codes for CASSAQLAVTDTQYF.

The V and J genes are TRBV11-3 and TRBJ2-7, with TRBD1 matching 8 bases. This CDR3 region has 15 residues. The V segment lost 1 base and the J segment 4 bases; nucleotides outside the gene matches: 6. CDR1 is SGHNT, CDR2 YENEEA, per germline. The CDR3 is CASSLAPTGGYEQYF. Here the CDR3 DNA reads TGTGCCAGCAGCTTAGCCCCCACAGGGGGGTACGAGCAGTACTTC. Complete variable domain (other parts from reference TRBV11-3 and TRBJ2-7): EAGVVQSPRYKIIEKKQPVAFWCNPISGHNTLYWYLQNLGQGPELLIRYENEEAVDDSQLPKDRFSAERLKGVDSTLKIQPAELGDSAVYLCASSLAPTGGYEQYFGPGTRLTVT.

The rearrangement joins TRBV5-6 to TRBJ1-2; D is unclear. Trimming cost V 0 bases and J 5 bases, with 8 bases left between them. The CDR3 loop spans 13 amino acids. The germline CDR1 and CDR2 sequences are SGHDT and YYEEEE. CDR3 DNA: TGTGCCAGCAGCTTGGGGAGAGTTTATGGCTACACCTTC. It translates to CASSLGRVYGYTF. Full variable domain (outside the CDR3, taken from reference TRBV5-6 and TRBJ1-2): DAGVTQSPTHLIKTRGQQVTLRCSPKSGHDTVSWYQQALGQGPQFIFQYYEEEERQRGNFPDRFSGHQFPNYSSELNVNALLLGDSALYLCASSLGRVYGYTFGSGTRLTVV.

The chain uses TRBV6-5 and TRBJ1-6; the D gene is possibly TRBD1 (6 bases). The CDR3 is 15 amino acids. The V gene's germline CDR1 is MNHEY and CDR2 SVGAGI. Trimming left V 6 bases short and J 6 bases short, with 15 bases between. The CDR3 is CASRPRQVLNSPLHF. The CDR3 nucleotides are TGTGCCAGCAGGCCCCGACAGGTTCTTAATTCACCCCTCCACTTT.

The V and J genes are TRBV24-1 and TRBJ2-7; TRBD1 matches 8 bases. The CDR3 contains 14 residues. Per germline, CDR1 KGHDR and CDR2 SFDVKD. The V gene end was trimmed by 4 bases and the J gene end by 5 bases; junction bases not matched to a gene: 6. CDR3 amino acids: CATSETGEVDEQYF. DNA for the CDR3: TGTGCCACCAGTGAGACAGGGGAAGTGGACGAGCAGTACTTC.

This chain joins TRBV6-2 or TRBV6-3 and TRBJ1-5; maybe TRBD1 (5 bases). V lost 2 bases and J lost 3, with 14 bases in between. Looked up from germline, CDR1 is MNHEY and CDR2 is SVGEGT. This CDR3 contains 16 residues. CDR3 in DNA: TGTGCCAGCAGTTACGGGAGCTGGACACCCAATCAGCCCCAGCATTTT. Translating it yields CASSYGSWTPNQPQHF.

The rearrangement joins TRBV28 to TRBJ2-1; TRBD2 aligns across 14 bases. Per germline, CDR1 MDHEN and CDR2 SYDVKM. This CDR3 has 19 amino acids. The junction had 12 bases not matched to a gene; V was cut back by 6 bases and J by 2 bases. The CDR3: CASSIKGLAGVGPYNEQFF. CDR3 nucleotides: TGTGCCAGCAGCATAAAGGGACTAGCGGGAGTTGGGCCCTACAATGAGCAGTTCTTC.

This clone was detected once. V and J are TRBV7-2 and TRBJ1-5, with a tentative D call TRBD1 (5 bases). Per the germline V gene, CDR1 is SGHTA and CDR2 is FQGNSA. CDR3 length: 16 residues. V lost 1 base and J lost 4, with 14 bases in between. CDR3 amino acids: CASSLVGGFQNQPQHF. The CDR3 DNA reads TGTGCCAGCAGCTTAGTGGGGGGATTTCAGAATCAGCCCCAGCATTTT.

The chain joins TRBV9 to TRBJ2-1; the match to TRBD1 covers 10 bases. V shed 5 bases and J 6 bases; nucleotides not matched to a gene: 11. This CDR3 region has 16 residues. The germline V gene encodes CDR1 SGDLS and CDR2 YYNGEE. In DNA form, the CDR3 reads TGTGCCAGCAGTCTCCTGGGACAGGGGATCCCCAATGAGCAGTTCTTC. Translated, it gives CASSLLGQGIPNEQFF.

This chain uses TRBV5-1 with TRBJ1-1; D possibly corresponds to TRBD1 (5 bases). Germline assignment: CDR1 SGHRS and CDR2 YFSETQ. V lost 1 base and J 1 base, leaving 11 bases between the germline ends. The CDR3 is made up of 15 amino acids. The CDR3 DNA sequence: TGCGCCAGCAGCTTGAGTCAGGGTTGGAACACTGAAGCTTTCTTT. It translates to CASSLSQGWNTEAFF.

This clone was detected a few times. The chain has TRBV7-3 and TRBJ2-5, with no clear D. Trimming took off 2 bases at V and 5 bases at J, with 9 bases between the two ends. This CDR3 region has 13 residues. Germline V gives CDR1 SGHTA, CDR2 FQGTGA. CDR3 nucleotide sequence: TGTGCCAGCAGCTTACAAGGGCACGAGACCCAGTACTTC. Its translation is CASSLQGHETQYF.

This chain joins TRBV29-1 and TRBJ1-1, with D unresolved. The CDR3 spans 15 residues. Germline V gene data show CDR1 as SQVTM and CDR2 as ANQGSEA. V lost 1 base and J lost 2, with 14 bases in between. In DNA form, the CDR3 reads TGCAGCGTTGAAGGGCCTGGGTCGGGAAACACTGAAGCTTTCTTT. Its translation: CSVEGPGSGNTEAFF.

This chain links TRBV10-3 with TRBJ2-2, with 8 bases identical to TRBD2. The CDR3 spans 14 residues. Germline V CDR1 and CDR2: ENHRY, SYGVKD. Trimming cost V 10 bases and J 5 bases; bases outside gene matches: 9. The DNA of the CDR3 is TGTGCCACCAGGCGGGAGGCTCGAACCGGGGAGCTGTTTTTT. Its translation: CATRREARTGELFF.

The V and J genes are TRBV29-1 and TRBJ1-2; TRBD1 is a possible D gene (6 bases). Trimming took off 7 bases at V and 8 bases at J, with 20 bases between the two ends. Germline-derived CDR1 and CDR2 are SQVTM and ANQGSEA. There are 13 residues in the CDR3. CDR3 DNA sequence: TGCAGCGCCCTTCCTACAGGGAACGAAGGCTACACCTTC. This codes for CSALPTGNEGYTF.

The chain employs TRBV14 and TRBJ2-5; 10 bases line up with TRBD1. The V and J ends lost 3 bases and 5 bases, in that order; junction bases with no gene match: 12. The CDR3 covers 17 residues. The germline CDR1 and CDR2 sequences are SGHDN and FVKESK. CDR3 region: CASSHGQGGITRETQYF. The CDR3 DNA is TGTGCCAGCAGCCACGGACAGGGGGGAATTACCAGGGAGACCCAGTACTTC.

This chain connects TRBV27 to TRBJ2-1; 15 nucleotides agree with TRBD2. Germline CDR1 reads MNHEY; CDR2 reads SMNVEV (reference sequence). The V and J ends lost 0 bases and 9 bases, in that order; junction bases with no gene match: 9. The CDR3 runs 18 residues. CDR3 loop: CASSLSRTSGRGYREQFF. As DNA, the CDR3 is TGTGCCAGCAGTTTATCTCGGACTAGCGGGAGGGGCTATCGTGAGCAGTTCTTC.